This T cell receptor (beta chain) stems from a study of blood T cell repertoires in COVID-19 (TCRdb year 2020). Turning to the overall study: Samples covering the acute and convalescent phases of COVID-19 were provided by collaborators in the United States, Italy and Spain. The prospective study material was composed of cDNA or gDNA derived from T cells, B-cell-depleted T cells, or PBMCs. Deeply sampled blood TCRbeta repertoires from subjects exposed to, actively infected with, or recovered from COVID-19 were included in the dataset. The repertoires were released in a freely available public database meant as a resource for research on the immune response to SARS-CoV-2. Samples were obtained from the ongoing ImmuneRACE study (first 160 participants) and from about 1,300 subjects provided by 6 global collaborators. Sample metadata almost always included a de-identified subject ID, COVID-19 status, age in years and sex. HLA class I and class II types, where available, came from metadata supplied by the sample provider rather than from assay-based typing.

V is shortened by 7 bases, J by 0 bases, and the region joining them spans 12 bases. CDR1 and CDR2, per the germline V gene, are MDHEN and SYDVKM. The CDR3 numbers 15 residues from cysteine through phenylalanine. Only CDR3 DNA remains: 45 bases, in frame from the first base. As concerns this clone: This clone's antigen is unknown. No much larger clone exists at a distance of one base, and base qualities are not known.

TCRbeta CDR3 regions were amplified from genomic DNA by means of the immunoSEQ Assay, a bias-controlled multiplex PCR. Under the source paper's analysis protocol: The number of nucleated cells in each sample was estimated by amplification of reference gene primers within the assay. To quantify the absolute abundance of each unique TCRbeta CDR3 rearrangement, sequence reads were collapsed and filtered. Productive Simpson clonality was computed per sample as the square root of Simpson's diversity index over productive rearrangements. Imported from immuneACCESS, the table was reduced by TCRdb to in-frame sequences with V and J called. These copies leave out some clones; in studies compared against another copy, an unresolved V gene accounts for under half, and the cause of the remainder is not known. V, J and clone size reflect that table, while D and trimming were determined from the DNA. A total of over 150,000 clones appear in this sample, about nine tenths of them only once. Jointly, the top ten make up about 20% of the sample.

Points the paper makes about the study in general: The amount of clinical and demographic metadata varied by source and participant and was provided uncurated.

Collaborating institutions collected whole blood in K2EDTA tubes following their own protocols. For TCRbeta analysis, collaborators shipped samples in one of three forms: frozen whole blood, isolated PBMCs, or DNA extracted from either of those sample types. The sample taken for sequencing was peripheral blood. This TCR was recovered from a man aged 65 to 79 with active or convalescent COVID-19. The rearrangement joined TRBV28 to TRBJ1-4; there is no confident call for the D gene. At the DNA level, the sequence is TGTGCCAGCACCCCTGCCGGGACAACTAATGAAAAACTGTTTTTT. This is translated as CASTPAGTTNEKLFF.